These 18 T cell receptor beta chains were all obtained from the same sample, sequenced in a study of T-cell reconstitution after alpha-beta-depleted transplantation in children. Preparation of the TCRbeta library used unique molecular identifiers. TCRdb processed the PCR reads anew with MiXCR; each CDR3 protein has one entry. In the table there are about 210,000 distinct CDR3 sequences, around a sixth of which are singletons. This material consisted of PBMCs, mostly from graft donor cells, taken 360 days after TCRalphabeta/CD19-depleted stem cell transplant. These receptors all come from a male patient aged 2-15 years who had a stem cell transplant for acute lymphoblastic leukemia, so the T cells may come from the graft donor.

The chain recombines TRBV18 with TRBJ1-5, with 7 bases identical to TRBD1. CDR1 is KGHSH, CDR2 LQKENI, per germline. J lost 5 bases, V lost 3 bases, and 1 base had no gene match. The CDR3 length is 13 residues. CDR3: CASSPGTDQPQHF. The CDR3 nucleotides read TGTGCCAGCTCACCCGGGACAGATCAGCCCCAGCATTTT.

There are a few counts of this clonotype. V usage is TRBV12-3 or TRBV12-4 and J usage is TRBJ2-1; TRBD2 matches 8 bases. The CDR3 totals 13 residues. V lost 10 bases and J lost 10; bases outside the gene matches: 12. CDR3 sequence: CATRASGLGEQFF. The CDR3 DNA follows: TGTGCCACGCGGGCTAGCGGGCTTGGGGAGCAGTTCTTC.

This chain joins TRBV19 and TRBJ1-1, with a tentative D call TRBD1 (6 bases). The CDR3 is 14 amino acids. Trimming removed 5 bases from V and 0 bases from J, with 10 bases in between. Germline values: CDR1 LNHDA, CDR2 SQIVND (reference sequence). In DNA, the CDR3 is TGTGCCAGTAGTTTCGACAGGTTGAACACTGAAGCTTTCTTT. Translation gives CASSFDRLNTEAFF.

The J gene is TRBJ2-4, the V gene TRBV29-1, with D possibly being TRBD2 (5 bases). Trimming shortened V by 7 bases and J by 9 bases, and 19 bases separated the two germline ends. Germline assignment: CDR1 SQVTM and CDR2 ANQGSEA. There are 13 residues in the CDR3. CDR3 residues: CSGLLGPKGIQYF. Written as DNA, the CDR3 is TGCAGCGGCCTACTAGGGCCAAAAGGCATTCAGTACTTC.

The chain links TRBV12-3 or TRBV12-4 to TRBJ2-5; D is perhaps TRBD2 (7 bases). This CDR3 spans 17 amino acids. The ends were cut back, 6 bases at V and 5 bases at J, with 25 bases in the middle. The CDR3 here is CASSRGAGWGLTETQYF. In DNA form, the CDR3 reads TGTGCCAGCAGCCGGGGGGCGGGATGGGGTCTGACGGAGACCCAGTACTTC.

This clonotype was seen only a few times. The chain combines TRBV2 with TRBJ1-2, with 8 positions matching TRBD1. CDR1 and CDR2 from the germline V gene are SNHLY and FYNNEI. J was trimmed by 4 bases and V by 6 bases; bases with no gene match: 4. The CDR3 totals 13 residues. The CDR3 sequence: CASRPDRGYGYTF. DNA for the CDR3: TGTGCCAGCAGACCCGACAGGGGCTATGGCTACACCTTC.

This clonotype was detected a few times. The V call is TRBV18, the J call TRBJ2-5; D gene unclear. Germline assignment: CDR1 KGHSH and CDR2 LQKENI. This CDR3 is built from 16 residues. V was clipped by 6 bases and J by 3 bases, with 20 bases between them. CDR3 coding DNA: TGTGCCAGCTCCCCTAACTTGGGGTTGGTTGAAGAGACCCAGTACTTC. Translation: CASSPNLGLVEETQYF.

This clonotype was counted at least ten times. The chain joins TRBV7-2 to TRBJ2-1; 9 bases line up with TRBD1. In germline, CDR1 is SGHTA, CDR2 FQGNSA. Germline trimming cut 5 bases from V and 0 bases from J; bases unmatched to any gene: 8. The CDR3 is 17 amino acids. The CDR3, as DNA: TGTGCCAGCAGCAAAAGGACAGGGGTGAGCTCCTACAATGAGCAGTTCTTC. This gives the protein CASSKRTGVSSYNEQFF.

This chain uses TRBV3-1 with TRBJ1-2, with D unresolved. V was shortened by 0 bases and J by 0 bases, with 8 bases between the two germline ends. This CDR3 has 15 amino acids. CDR1 and CDR2 from the germline V gene are LGHDT and YNNKEL (reference sequence). For the CDR3, the DNA is TGTGCCAGCAGCCAAGATGACACGGCTAACTATGGCTACACCTTC. Translating gives CASSQDDTANYGYTF.

This clonotype was counted ten times or more. CDR3 coding DNA: TGTGCCACCAGCAGAGACAGGGGGTCAGATACGCAGTATTTT. Translation: CATSRDRGSDTQYF. This chain uses TRBV15 with TRBJ2-3, with 7 positions matching TRBD1. J was trimmed by 4 bases and V by 0 bases; bases with no gene match: 1. The CDR3 is 14 residues long. Germline values: CDR1 LNHNV, CDR2 YYDKDF (reference sequence). The full variable domain, completed using reference TRBV15 and TRBJ2-3, is DAMVIQNPRYQVTQFGKPVTLSCSQTLNHNVMYWYQQKSSQAPKLLFHYYDKDFNNEADTPDNFQSRRPNTSFCFLDIRSPGLGDTAMYLCATSRDRGSDTQYFGPGTRLTVL.

The table lists this clonotype with a few counts. This chain connects TRBV6-5 to TRBJ1-1; no clear D. The CDR3 totals 14 residues. The ends were cut back, 2 bases at V and 3 bases at J, with 10 bases in the middle. Per germline, CDR1 MNHEY and CDR2 SVGAGI. This chain's CDR3 is CASSYEKAYTEAFF. The CDR3 region has the DNA TGTGCCAGCAGTTACGAAAAAGCTTACACTGAAGCTTTCTTT.

The chain recombines TRBV7-3 with TRBJ1-1; 7 bases fit TRBD1. This CDR3 spans 14 amino acids. V was clipped by 4 bases and J by 3 bases; unmatched bases: 5. Looked up from germline, CDR1 is SGHTA and CDR2 is FQGTGA. Here the CDR3 DNA reads TGTGCCAGCAGCTCCCGGGACAGCCACACTGAAGCTTTCTTT. Translation gives CASSSRDSHTEAFF.

This rearrangement joins TRBV7-2 to TRBJ2-3; no firm D call. The CDR3 sequence is 13 residues long. Germline values: CDR1 SGHTA, CDR2 FQGNSA. V gave up 5 bases and J gave up 1 base, with 7 bases separating them. The CDR3 nucleotides read TGTGCCAGCAGCCCGGTGGGCACAGATACGCAGTATTTT. This encodes CASSPVGTDTQYF.

J is TRBJ2-5 and V is TRBV20-1, with 8 bases matching TRBD2. This CDR3 region has 13 residues. After removal of 5 bases from V and 7 bases from J, the junction contained 9 bases not matched to a gene. Per the germline V gene, CDR1 is DFQATT and CDR2 is SNEGSKA (reference sequence). Here the CDR3 DNA reads TGCAGTGCTTTGTTAACGGGAGGGGGGACCCAGTACTTC. Amino acid sequence: CSALLTGGGTQYF.

V usage is TRBV6-1 and J usage is TRBJ2-1; D is uncertain. V lost 4 bases to trimming and J lost 0 bases, with 16 bases between them. Germline V lookup: CDR1 MNHNS, CDR2 SASEGT. The CDR3 is made up of 17 amino acids. CDR3 amino acids: CASSVYSYPSSYNEQFF. In nucleotides, the CDR3 is TGTGCCAGCAGTGTCTACTCATATCCGAGCTCCTACAATGAGCAGTTCTTC.

This clonotype was counted at least ten times. The chain joins TRBV5-1 to TRBJ1-3; D remains ambiguous. The V and J ends lost 0 bases and 1 base respectively, with 8 bases between them. Per germline, CDR1 SGHRS and CDR2 YFSETQ. The CDR3 is 15 residues long. CDR3 in DNA: TGCGCCAGCAGCTTGGGGGGAGAATCTGGAAACACCATATATTTT. Translating gives CASSLGGESGNTIYF.

This clonotype has only a few counts. This chain connects TRBV7-8 to TRBJ2-2; D is ambiguous. V gave up 1 base and J gave up 5 bases, with 5 bases separating them. The germline V gene has CDR1 SGHVS and CDR2 FQNEAQ. The CDR3 sequence is 13 residues long. CDR3 coding DNA: TGTGCCAGCAGCTTAGAATGGACCGGGGAGCTGTTTTTT. It codes for CASSLEWTGELFF.

V and J are TRBV4-3 and TRBJ1-5; D gene ambiguous. CDR1 is LGHNA, CDR2 YSLEER, per germline. V lost 1 base and J lost 3, with 4 bases in between. This CDR3 has 13 amino acids. In nucleotides, the CDR3 is TGCGCCAGCAGCCAAGGACTCAATCAGCCCCAGCATTTT. Its protein product is CASSQGLNQPQHF.